This TCR beta chain is from a study of CD8 T cells in ankylosing spondylitis. CDR1 is MDHEN and CDR2 is SYDVKM in the germline V gene. This CDR3 region has 14 residues. The V and J ends lost 1 base and 9 bases, in that order; junction bases with no gene match: 8. TCRdb re-analysed the 5' RACE reads in MiXCR, keeping a single row per CDR3 protein. The table lists 200,000 to 250,000 distinct CDR3 sequences, roughly 24% of them singletons. This clonotype showed up many times. Specimen: blood, either unsorted or a sorted T cell fraction (not recorded which). This chain connects TRBV28 to TRBJ2-7; TRBD2 matches at 8 bases. This TCR came from a male donor with ankylosing spondylitis or in good health (not recorded which). CDR3 nucleotide sequence: TGTGCCAGCAGTTTATCGGGACTAGTCGTAGGGCAGTACTTC. Its translation is CASSLSGLVVGQYF.